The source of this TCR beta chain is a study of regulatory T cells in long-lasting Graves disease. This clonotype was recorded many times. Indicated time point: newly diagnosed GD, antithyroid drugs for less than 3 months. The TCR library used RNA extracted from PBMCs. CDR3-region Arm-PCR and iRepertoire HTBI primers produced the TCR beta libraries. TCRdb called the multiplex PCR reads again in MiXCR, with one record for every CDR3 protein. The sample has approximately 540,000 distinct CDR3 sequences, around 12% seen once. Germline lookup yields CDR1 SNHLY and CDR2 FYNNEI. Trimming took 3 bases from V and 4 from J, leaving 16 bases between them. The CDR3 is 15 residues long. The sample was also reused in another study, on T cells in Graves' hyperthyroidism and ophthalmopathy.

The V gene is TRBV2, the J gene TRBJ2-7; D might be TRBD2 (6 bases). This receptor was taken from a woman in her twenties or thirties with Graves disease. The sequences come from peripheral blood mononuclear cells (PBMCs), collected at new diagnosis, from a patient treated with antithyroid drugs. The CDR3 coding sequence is TGTGCCAGCAGTGATAGGATAGGAGGGCCTTACGAGCAGTACTTC. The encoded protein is CASSDRIGGPYEQYF.